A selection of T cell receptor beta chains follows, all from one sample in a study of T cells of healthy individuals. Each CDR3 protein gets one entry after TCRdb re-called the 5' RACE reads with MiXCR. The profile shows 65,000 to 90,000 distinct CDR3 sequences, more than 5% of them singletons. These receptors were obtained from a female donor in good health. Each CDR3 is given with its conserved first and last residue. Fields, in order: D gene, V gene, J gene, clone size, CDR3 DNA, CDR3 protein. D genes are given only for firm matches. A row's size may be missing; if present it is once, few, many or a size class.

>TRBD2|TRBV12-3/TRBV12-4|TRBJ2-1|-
TGTGCCAGCAGTTTCGGTGGGAGGGCGGTTAGGGCGGGAGGTCGCTACAATGAGCAGTTCTTC
CASSFGGRAVRAGGRYNEQFF
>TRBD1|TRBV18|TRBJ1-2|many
TGTGCCAGCTCAGCCGGACAGGGGTTTTATGGCTACACCTTC
CASSAGQGFYGYTF
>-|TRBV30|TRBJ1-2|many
TGTGCCTGGGGACGGGGCCCTAACTATGGCTACACCTTC
CAWGRGPNYGYTF
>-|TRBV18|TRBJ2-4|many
TGTGCCAGCTCACCAATCCACGCGACCAAAAACATTCAGTACTTC
CASSPIHATKNIQYF
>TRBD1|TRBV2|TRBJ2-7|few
TGTGCCAGCAGTGGTCTAAAAAGACAGGGTATTTACGAGCAGTACTTC
CASSGLKRQGIYEQYF
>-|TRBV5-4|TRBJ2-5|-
TGTGCCAGCAGCGGGGGGGGGGCCCAAGAGACCCAGTACTTC
CASSGGGAQETQYF
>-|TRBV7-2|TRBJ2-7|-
TGTGCCAGCGGCTGGAGGCGGGACCGCGAGCAGTACTTC
CASGWRRDREQYF
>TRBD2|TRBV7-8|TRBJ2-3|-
TGTGCCAGCAGCTTAGATCGGGCGGGAGTCCCAGATACGCAGTATTTT
CASSLDRAGVPDTQYF
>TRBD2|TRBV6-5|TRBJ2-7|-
TGTGCCAGCAGTTTAGACCCCGGGACTAGCTACGAGCAGTACTTC
CASSLDPGTSYEQYF
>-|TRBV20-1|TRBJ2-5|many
TGCAGAGGACCAGGTCCCATCAACTTC
CRGPGPINF
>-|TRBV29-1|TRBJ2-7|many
TGCAGCGTTGAAACACCCTCGGAGCAGTACTTC
CSVETPSEQYF
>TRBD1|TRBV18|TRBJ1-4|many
TGTGCCAGCTCGGGACAGGGGAGAGAAAAACTGTTTTTT
CASSGQGREKLFF
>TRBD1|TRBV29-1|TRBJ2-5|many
TGCAGCGTCCCAGGGAGGGACAGGGGGCAAGAGACCCAGTACTTC
CSVPGRDRGQETQYF
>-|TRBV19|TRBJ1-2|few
TGTGCCAGTTCAGAAACGGGACAAGCTAACTATGGCTACACCTTC
CASSETGQANYGYTF
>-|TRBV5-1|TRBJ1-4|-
TGCGCCAGCAGCCTGACCGGGACCGTTAATGAAAAACTGTTTTTT
CASSLTGTVNEKLFF
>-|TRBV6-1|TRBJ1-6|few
TGTGCCAGCAGTGCTTGGCAGAATAATTCACCCCTCCACTTT
CASSAWQNNSPLHF
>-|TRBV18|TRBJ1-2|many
TGTGCCAGCTCACCACCTGAGGCCGTTAGGGCCTTC
CASSPPEAVRAF
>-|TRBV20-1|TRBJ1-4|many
TGCAGTGCGCGGGACGGGGATCGGTCAGGGGTGTTTTTT
CSARDGDRSGVFF
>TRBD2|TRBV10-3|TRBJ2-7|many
TGTGCCATCAGTGTGAGCGGGAGGGGTGCCTACGAGCAGTACTTC
CAISVSGRGAYEQYF
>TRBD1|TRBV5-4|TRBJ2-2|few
TGTGCCAGCAAGGGGGACAGGGGGACCGGGGAGCTGTTTTTT
CASKGDRGTGELFF
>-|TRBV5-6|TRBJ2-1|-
TGTGCCAGCGGGAGCTCCTACAATGAGCAGTTCTTC
CASGSSYNEQFF
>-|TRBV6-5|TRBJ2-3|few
TGTGCCAGCAGCCCGCAAGGGGCGGGCTGGGATACGCAGTATTTT
CASSPQGAGWDTQYF
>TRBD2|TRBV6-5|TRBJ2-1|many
TGTGCCAGCAGGGCTGGGAGCGGGAGTTATGGACTAGGTGAGCAGTTCTTC
CASRAGSGSYGLGEQFF
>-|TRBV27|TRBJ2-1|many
TGTGCCAGCAGTTTAGGCTACCACGGAGGTTCCCTAAACCGGGAGCAGTTCTTC
CASSLGYHGGSLNREQFF
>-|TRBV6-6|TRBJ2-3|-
TGTGCCAGCAGTATCGACCCAGCTAGGTCAATGTACACAGATACGCAGTATTTT
CASSIDPARSMYTDTQYF
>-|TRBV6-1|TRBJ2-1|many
TGTGCCAGCAGTCCACAGACATGGATGAACAATGAGCAGTTCTTC
CASSPQTWMNNEQFF
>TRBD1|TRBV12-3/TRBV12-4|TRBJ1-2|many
TGTGCCAGCAGTTTCAGGGGGTCGGATGGCTACACCTTC
CASSFRGSDGYTF
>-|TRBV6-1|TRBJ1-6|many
TGTGCCAGCAGTGAATGGACAGTTAGTCCCCTCCACTTT
CASSEWTVSPLHF
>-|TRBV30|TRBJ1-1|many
TGTGCCTGGAGCCATGGGGGGGGTTCCACTGAAGCTTTCTTT
CAWSHGGGSTEAFF
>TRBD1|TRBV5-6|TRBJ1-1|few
TGTGCCAGCAGCCCAACACCGGGACAGGGTAGTGGCACTGAAGCTTTCTTT
CASSPTPGQGSGTEAFF
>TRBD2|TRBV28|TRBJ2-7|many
TGTGCCAGCAGTTTGCTAGCGGGACGCTACGAGCAGTACTTC
CASSLLAGRYEQYF
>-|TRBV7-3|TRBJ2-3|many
TGTGCCAGCAGCTTAGACCGGGATGGGACAGATACGCAGTATTTT
CASSLDRDGTDTQYF
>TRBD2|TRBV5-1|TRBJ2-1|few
TGCGCCAGCGGGGGACTAGCGGACTACAATGAGCAGTTCTTC
CASGGLADYNEQFF
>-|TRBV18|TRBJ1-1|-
TGTGCCAGCTCACCAACAGCCAGCACTGAAGCTTTCTTT
CASSPTASTEAFF
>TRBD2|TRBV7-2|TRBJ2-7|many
TGTGCCAGCAGCCTAACGGCTAGCGGGTACGAGCAGTACTTC
CASSLTASGYEQYF
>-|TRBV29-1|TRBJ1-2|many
TGCAGCGTTGAAGATAGATACGGACGAGAGGATGGCTACACCTTC
CSVEDRYGREDGYTF
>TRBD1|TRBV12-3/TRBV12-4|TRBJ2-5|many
TGTGCCAGCAGTTTGGAGATGCAAGGGGGCCTCCCTCAAGAGACCCAGTACTTC
CASSLEMQGGLPQETQYF
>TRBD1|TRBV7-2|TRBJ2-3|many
TGTGCCAGCAGCTTCGACAGGGGATTAGCAGATACGCAGTATTTT
CASSFDRGLADTQYF
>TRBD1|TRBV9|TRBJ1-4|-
TGTGCCAGCAGCCAACAACGGACAGGGGAAAAACTGTTTTTT
CASSQQRTGEKLFF
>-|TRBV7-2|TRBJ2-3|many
TGTGCCAGCAGCTTAAAGAGGGCAGATACGCAGTATTTT
CASSLKRADTQYF
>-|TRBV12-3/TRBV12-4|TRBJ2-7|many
TGTGCCAGCAGTTTCCTCGGTTACGAGCAGTACTTC
CASSFLGYEQYF
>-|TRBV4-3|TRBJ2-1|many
TGCGCCAGCAGCCAAGCAGGCCTAGCGTTGTTCTTC
CASSQAGLALFF
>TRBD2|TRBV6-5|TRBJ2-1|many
TGTGCCAGCAGTTCCCGGACTAGCGGGAGGGAACCGTCTATATACCCATCCTACAATGAGCAGTTCTTC
CASSSRTSGREPSIYPSYNEQFF
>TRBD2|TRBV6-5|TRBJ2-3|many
TGTGCCAGCAGTCCGGGACTAGCGGGAGCTGGTACGCAGTATTTT
CASSPGLAGAGTQYF
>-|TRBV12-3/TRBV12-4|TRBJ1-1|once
TGTGCCAGCAGTTTTACGGTCCCGAACACTGAAGCTTTCTTT
CASSFTVPNTEAFF
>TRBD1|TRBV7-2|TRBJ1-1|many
TGTGCCAGCAGCTTAGCCGGGACAGCAAACACTGAAGCTTTCTTT
CASSLAGTANTEAFF
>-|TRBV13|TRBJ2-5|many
TGTGCCAGCAGCTCACCCCAGGGAGGTCAAGAGACCCAGTACTTC
CASSSPQGGQETQYF
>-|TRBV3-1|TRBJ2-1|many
TGTGCCAGCAGCCAAGATTCTCTCCTGGGTGAGCAGTTCTTC
CASSQDSLLGEQFF
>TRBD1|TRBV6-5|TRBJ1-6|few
TGTGCCAGCAGTTGGGACAGTAATTCACCCCTCCACTTT
CASSWDSNSPLHF
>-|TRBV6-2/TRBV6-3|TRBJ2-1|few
TGTGCCAGCAAATCAACAGGGGAGCAGTTCTTC
CASKSTGEQFF
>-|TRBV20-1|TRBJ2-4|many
TGCAGTGCTAGAGGGGCCAAAAACATTCAGTACTTC
CSARGAKNIQYF